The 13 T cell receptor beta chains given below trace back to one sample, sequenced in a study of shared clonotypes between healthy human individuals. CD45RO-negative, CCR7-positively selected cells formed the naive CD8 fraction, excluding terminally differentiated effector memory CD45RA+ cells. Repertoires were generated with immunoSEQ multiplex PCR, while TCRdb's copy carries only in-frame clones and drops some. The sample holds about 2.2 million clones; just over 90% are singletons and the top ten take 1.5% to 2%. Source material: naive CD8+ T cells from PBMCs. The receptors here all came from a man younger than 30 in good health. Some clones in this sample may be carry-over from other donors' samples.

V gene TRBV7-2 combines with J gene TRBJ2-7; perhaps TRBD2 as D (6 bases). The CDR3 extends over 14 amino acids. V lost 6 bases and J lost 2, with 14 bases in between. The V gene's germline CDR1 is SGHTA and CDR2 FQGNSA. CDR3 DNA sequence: TGTGCCAGCAGTTCTGAGTGGGGGGCCTACGAGCAGTACTTC. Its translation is CASSSEWGAYEQYF. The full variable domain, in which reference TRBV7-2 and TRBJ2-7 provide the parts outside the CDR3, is GAGVSQSPSNKVTEKGKDVELRCDPISGHTALYWYRQSLGQGLEFLIYFQGNSAPDKSGLPSDRFSAERTGGSVSTLTIQRTQQEDSAVYLCASSSEWGAYEQYFGPGTRLTVT.

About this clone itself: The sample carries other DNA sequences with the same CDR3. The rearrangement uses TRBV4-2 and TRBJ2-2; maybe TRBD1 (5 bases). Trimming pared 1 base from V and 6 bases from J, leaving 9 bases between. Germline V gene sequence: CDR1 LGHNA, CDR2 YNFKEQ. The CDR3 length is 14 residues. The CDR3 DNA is TGTGCCAGCAGCCAAGGACCAGGGCCCGGGGAGCTGTTTTTT. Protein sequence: CASSQGPGPGELFF.

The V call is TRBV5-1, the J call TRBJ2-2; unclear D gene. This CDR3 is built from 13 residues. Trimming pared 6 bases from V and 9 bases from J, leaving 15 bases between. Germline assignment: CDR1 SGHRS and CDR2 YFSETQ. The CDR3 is CASNPHSTRELFF. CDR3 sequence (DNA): TGCGCCAGCAATCCTCATTCGACTCGGGAGCTGTTTTTT. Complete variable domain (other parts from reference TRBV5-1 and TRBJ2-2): KAGVTQTPRYLIKTRGQQVTLSCSPISGHRSVSWYQQTPGQGLQFLFEYFSETQRNKGNFPGRFSGRQFSNSRSEMNVSTLELGDSALYLCASNPHSTRELFFGEGSRLTVL.

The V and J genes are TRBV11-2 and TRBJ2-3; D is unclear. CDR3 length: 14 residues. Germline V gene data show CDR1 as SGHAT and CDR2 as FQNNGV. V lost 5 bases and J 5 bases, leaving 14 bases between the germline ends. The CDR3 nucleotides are TGTGCCAGCAGCCCCATCGGACCGCGAGATACGCAGTATTTT. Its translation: CASSPIGPRDTQYF.

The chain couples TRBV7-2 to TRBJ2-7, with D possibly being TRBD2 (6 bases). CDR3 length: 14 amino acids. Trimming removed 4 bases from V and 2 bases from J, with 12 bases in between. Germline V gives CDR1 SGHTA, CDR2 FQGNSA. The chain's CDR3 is CASSYSGVTYEQYF. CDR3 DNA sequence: TGTGCCAGCAGCTACTCGGGGGTGACCTACGAGCAGTACTTC.

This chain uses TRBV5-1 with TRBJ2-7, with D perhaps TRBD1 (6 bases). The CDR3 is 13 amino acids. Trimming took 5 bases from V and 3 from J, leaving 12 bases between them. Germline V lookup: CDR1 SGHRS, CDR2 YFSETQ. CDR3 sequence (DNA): TGCGCCAGCAGTGTCGGCAGGGGCTACGAGCAGTACTTC. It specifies CASSVGRGYEQYF.

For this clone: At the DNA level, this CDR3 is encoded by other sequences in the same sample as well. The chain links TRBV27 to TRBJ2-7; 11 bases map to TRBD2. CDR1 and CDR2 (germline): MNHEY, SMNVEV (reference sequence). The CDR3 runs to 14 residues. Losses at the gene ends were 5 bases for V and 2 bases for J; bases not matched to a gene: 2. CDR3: CASSLAGGAYEQYF. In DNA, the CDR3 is TGTGCCAGCAGTCTAGCGGGAGGCGCCTACGAGCAGTACTTC.

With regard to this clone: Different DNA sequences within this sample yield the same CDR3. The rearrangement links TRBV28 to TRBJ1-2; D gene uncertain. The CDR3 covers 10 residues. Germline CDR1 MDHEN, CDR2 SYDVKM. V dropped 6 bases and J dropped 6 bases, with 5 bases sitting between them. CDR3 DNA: TGTGCCAGCAGCCAGGATGGCTACACCTTC. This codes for CASSQDGYTF.

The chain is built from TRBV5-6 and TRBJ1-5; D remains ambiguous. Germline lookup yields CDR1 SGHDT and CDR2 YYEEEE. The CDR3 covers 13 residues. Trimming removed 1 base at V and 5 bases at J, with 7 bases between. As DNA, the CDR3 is TGTGCCAGCAGCTTGTGGAGGGATCAGCCCCAGCATTTT. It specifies CASSLWRDQPQHF.

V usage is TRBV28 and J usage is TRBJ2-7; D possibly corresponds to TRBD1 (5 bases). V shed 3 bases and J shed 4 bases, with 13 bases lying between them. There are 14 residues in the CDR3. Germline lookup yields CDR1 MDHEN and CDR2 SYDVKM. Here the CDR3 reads CASSFGRALYEQYF. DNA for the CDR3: TGTGCCAGCAGTTTCGGCAGGGCCTTATACGAGCAGTACTTC.

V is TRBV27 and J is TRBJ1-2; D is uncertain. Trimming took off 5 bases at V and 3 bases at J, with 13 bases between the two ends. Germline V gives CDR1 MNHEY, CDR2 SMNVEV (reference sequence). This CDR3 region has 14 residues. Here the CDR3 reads CASSLSGDDYGYTF. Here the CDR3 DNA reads TGTGCCAGCAGTCTTTCAGGCGATGACTATGGCTACACCTTC.

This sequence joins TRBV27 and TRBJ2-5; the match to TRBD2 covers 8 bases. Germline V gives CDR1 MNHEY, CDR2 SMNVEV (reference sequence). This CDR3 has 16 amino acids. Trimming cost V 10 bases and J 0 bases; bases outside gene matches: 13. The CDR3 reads CATTVGREGDQETQYF. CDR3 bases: TGTGCCACCACAGTTGGTCGGGAGGGAGACCAAGAGACCCAGTACTTC.

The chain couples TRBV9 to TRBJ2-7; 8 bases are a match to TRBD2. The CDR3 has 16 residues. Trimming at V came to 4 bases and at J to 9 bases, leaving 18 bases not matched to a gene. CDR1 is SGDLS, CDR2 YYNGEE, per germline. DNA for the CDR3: TGTGCCAGCAGCCCCCGGGAGGGCGCGGGAGCCTCGGGGCAGTACTTC. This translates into CASSPREGAGASGQYF. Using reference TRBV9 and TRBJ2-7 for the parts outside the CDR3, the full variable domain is DSGVTQTPKHLITATGQRVTLRCSPRSGDLSVYWYQQSLDQGLQFLIQYYNGEERAKGNILERFSAQQFPDLHSELNLSSLELGDSALYFCASSPREGAGASGQYFGPGTRLTVT.